The subject of this entry is one T cell receptor beta chain. The data stem from a study of T cells in Graves' hyperthyroidism and ophthalmopathy. This CDR3 is built from 14 residues. Germline assignment: CDR1 ENHRY and CDR2 SYGVKD. Trimming took off 10 bases at V and 0 bases at J, with 15 bases between the two ends. Template material for amplifying TCR beta CDR3 regions consisted of RNA transcripts. A set of HTBI primers served as the primers for a first-round RT-PCR of the TCR CDR3. Using its own MiXCR run on the multiplex PCR reads, TCRdb lists one record per CDR3 protein. The table has approximately 590,000 distinct CDR3 sequences, 35% to 55% seen once; the top ten hold 8.2%.

Input material: peripheral blood or thyroid tissue (not recorded which). The sequence was obtained from a woman aged 18-29 years with Graves' hyperthyroidism. The chain couples TRBV10-3 to TRBJ2-5; D call uncertain. CDR3 in DNA: TGTGCCAGCAGCCCGCTCGGACACCAAGAGACCCAGTACTTC. As protein: CASSPLGHQETQYF.